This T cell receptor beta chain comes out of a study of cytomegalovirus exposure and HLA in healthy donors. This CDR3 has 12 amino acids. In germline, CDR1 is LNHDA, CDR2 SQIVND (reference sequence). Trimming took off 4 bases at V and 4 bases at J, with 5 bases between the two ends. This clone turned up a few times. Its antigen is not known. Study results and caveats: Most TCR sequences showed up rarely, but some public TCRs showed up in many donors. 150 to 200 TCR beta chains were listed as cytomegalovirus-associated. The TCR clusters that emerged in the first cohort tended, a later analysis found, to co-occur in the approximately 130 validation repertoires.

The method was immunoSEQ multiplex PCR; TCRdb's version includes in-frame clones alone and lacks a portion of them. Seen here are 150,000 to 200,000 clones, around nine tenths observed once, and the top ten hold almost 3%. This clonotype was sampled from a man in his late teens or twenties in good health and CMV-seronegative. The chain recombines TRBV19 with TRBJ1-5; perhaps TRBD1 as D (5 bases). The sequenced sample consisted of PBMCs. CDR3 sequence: CASSTGNQPQHF. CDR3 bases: TGTGCCAGTAGTACAGGGAATCAGCCCCAGCATTTT. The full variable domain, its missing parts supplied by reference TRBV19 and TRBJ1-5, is DGGITQSPKYLFRKEGQNVTLSCEQNLNHDAMYWYRQDPGQGLRLIYYSQIVNDFQKGDIAEGYSVSREKKESFPLTVTSAQKNPTAFYLCASSTGNQPQHFGDGTRLSIL.